This T cell receptor (beta chain) was identified during a study of regulatory T cells in long-lasting Graves disease. Findings and limits, study-wide: It was in persistent disease that TRBV28, TRBJ1-2 and TRBJ2-5 were favored. Persistent Graves' patients showed less TCR diversity than newly diagnosed ones.

The time point was: newly diagnosed GD, antithyroid drugs for less than 3 months. With RNA extracted from PBMCs as input, the TCR library was made. This clonotype was seen at least ten times. Its antigen is currently unknown. Assembly of TCR beta libraries relied on iRepertoire HTBI primers together with Arm-PCR of CDR3 regions. Authors' methods: Samples revealed approximately 60 TRBV and 14 TRBJ segments. One entry per CDR3 protein results from TCRdb running MiXCR on the multiplex PCR reads. What appears here as the V and J calls and clone size reflects TCRdb's work, not the paper's. This table has hundreds of thousands of distinct CDR3 sequences, roughly 14% appearing once. This CDR3 comprises 16 residues. Germline CDR1 MNHEY, CDR2 SVGAGI. The V and J ends lost 0 bases and 4 bases respectively, with 12 bases between them. The sample was also reused in another study, on T cells in Graves' hyperthyroidism and ophthalmopathy. This second report adds: Newly diagnosed patients aged 18 to 65 had hyperthyroidism of under 2 months' duration.

The source of this sequence is a young man with Graves disease. The source material was peripheral blood mononuclear cells (PBMCs), sampled at new diagnosis, from a patient treated with antithyroid drugs. This sequence joins TRBV6-5 and TRBJ1-4; the D gene is possibly TRBD1 (5 bases). This chain's CDR3 is CASSYSSGASNEKLFF. CDR3 coding DNA: TGTGCCAGCAGTTACTCGAGCGGGGCTAGTAATGAAAAACTGTTTTTT.